What follows is one T cell receptor (beta chain) and its context. Antigen unknown. As to time point: patch test 1, 2 weeks after DPC sensitization. Treatment given: therapeutic diphenylcyclopropenone sensitization with weekly scalp DPC. It was the library that attached unique molecular identifiers to individual cDNA molecules. As handled by the study authors: Sample TCR totals centred on a median of around 100,000, ranging 23,224 to 690,600. A single record per CDR3 protein comes from TCRdb applying MiXCR to the RACE reads. V and J calls and clone size were set by TCRdb, not the authors. The sample lists about 360,000 distinct CDR3 sequences; around 7% were seen once. This specimen belongs to a study of human T cells and chemical hapten exposure. Study observations and caveats: With regard to DPC sensitization, TCRs above 1 in 1000 frequency did not change.

V was clipped by 6 bases and J by 4 bases; unmatched bases: 7. CDR1 and CDR2 from the germline V gene are ENHRY and SYGVKD. The CDR3 has 14 amino acids. The sample consisted of whole blood, taken in connection with sensitization to the hapten diphenylcyclopropenone (DPC). The V call is TRBV10-3, the J call TRBJ1-1; 8 bases agree with TRBD1. The clonotype was recovered from a woman younger than 30 with alopecia areata. Some clones in this sample may be carry-over from other donors' samples. The CDR3 sequence: CAIRSDRGGTEAFF. In DNA, the CDR3 is TGTGCCATCAGGTCCGACAGGGGAGGCACTGAAGCTTTCTTT.